Presented here are 28 T cell receptor beta chains from one specimen sequenced in a study of blood T cell repertoires in COVID-19. Data came from immunoSEQ multiplex PCR; TCRdb stores just in-frame clones and leaves some out. Among 250,000 to 300,000 clones listed, approximately 84% were seen once. The sample was PBMCs or T cells enriched from blood (not recorded which). The receptor source for this set is a man in his forties or fifties who had recovered from COVID-19.

J is TRBJ1-4 and V is TRBV5-5; 8 bases map to TRBD1. The CDR3 has 17 amino acids. Losses at the gene ends were 0 bases for V and 2 bases for J; bases not matched to a gene: 6. Per germline, CDR1 SGHKS and CDR2 YYEKEE (reference sequence). CDR3 nucleotide sequence: TGTGCCAGCAGCTTGGGGACAGGGAAGGCGACTAATGAAAAACTGTTTTTT. Its translation is CASSLGTGKATNEKLFF.

V and J are TRBV6-5 and TRBJ2-7; possibly TRBD1 for D (6 bases). The V gene lost 3 bases and the J gene lost 0 bases, with 9 bases spanning the gap. CDR1 is MNHEY and CDR2 is SVGAGI in the germline V gene. CDR3 length: 14 residues. The CDR3 nucleotides are TGTGCCAGCAGTTATGTGGGGGCCTCCTACGAGCAGTACTTC. Translated: CASSYVGASYEQYF.

The J gene is TRBJ2-5, the V gene TRBV24-1; unclear D gene. V was pared by 0 bases and J by 9 bases, with 34 bases between. Germline V lookup: CDR1 KGHDR, CDR2 SFDVKD. This CDR3 region has 21 residues. The chain's CDR3 is CATSDLHSASWPPAPRMSQYF. As DNA, the CDR3 is TGTGCCACCAGTGATTTGCACAGTGCTTCTTGGCCACCTGCTCCCCGCATGTCCCAGTACTTC.

The chain links TRBV11-2 to TRBJ2-2; a weak D match, TRBD1 (6 bases). This CDR3 has 15 amino acids. The V end was cut by 5 bases, the J end by 2 bases, with 12 bases between. Per the germline V gene, CDR1 is SGHAT and CDR2 is FQNNGV. CDR3 in DNA: TGTGCCAGCAGCAAAGGGGACATTAACACCGGGGAGCTGTTTTTT. Protein product: CASSKGDINTGELFF.

The V and J genes are TRBV9 and TRBJ1-5; 8 bases are shared with TRBD1. This CDR3 spans 14 amino acids. Germline V gene lookup returns CDR1 SGDLS and CDR2 YYNGEE. The ends lost 2 bases at V and 4 bases at J; junction bases unmatched: 2. The CDR3 protein is CASSVGQVNQPQHF. The DNA for the CDR3 is TGTGCCAGCAGCGTGGGACAGGTGAATCAGCCCCAGCATTTT.

The chain has TRBV27 and TRBJ1-5; the D is unclear. Trimming stripped 2 bases from V and 5 bases from J, with 10 bases between. Germline values: CDR1 MNHEY, CDR2 SMNVEV (reference sequence). CDR3 length equals 14 residues. The CDR3 loop reads CASSLDPRDQPQHF. The CDR3 DNA reads TGTGCCAGCAGTTTAGATCCGAGAGATCAGCCCCAGCATTTT.

The chain recombines TRBV25-1 with TRBJ1-1, with 7 bases identical to TRBD1. Germline CDR1 and CDR2: MGHDK and SYGVNS. The V and J ends lost 3 bases and 1 base, in that order; junction bases with no gene match: 5. This CDR3 contains 15 residues. The CDR3 nucleotides are TGTGCCAGCAGTGATACAGGGGTGGGGAACACTGAAGCTTTCTTT. This translates into CASSDTGVGNTEAFF.

This clone was seen more than once but under ten times. The CDR3 is CASSTQGSYNSPLHF. CDR3 sequence (DNA): TGTGCCAGCTCTACGCAGGGCTCCTATAATTCACCCCTCCACTTT. The chain carries TRBV2 and TRBJ1-6; D is possibly TRBD1 (5 bases). Germline-derived CDR1 and CDR2 are SNHLY and FYNNEI. Trimming shortened V by 8 bases and J by 0 bases, and 11 bases separated the two germline ends. The CDR3 extends over 15 amino acids. The variable domain in full, with the rest retrieved from reference TRBV2 and TRBJ1-6, is EPEVTQTPSHQVTQMGQEVILRCVPISNHLYFYWYRQILGQKVEFLVSFYNNEISEKSEIFDDQFSVERPDGSNFTLKIRSTKLEDSAMYFCASSTQGSYNSPLHFGNGTRLTVT.

J is TRBJ1-1 and V is TRBV5-4, with TRBD1 matching over 7 bases. The junction had 4 bases not matched to a gene; V was cut back by 3 bases and J by 2 bases. Germline CDR1 is SGHNT and CDR2 is YYREEE (reference sequence). The CDR3 is made up of 14 amino acids. The CDR3 region is CASSWTGSNTEAFF. The CDR3 coding sequence is TGTGCCAGCAGCTGGACAGGAAGCAACACTGAAGCTTTCTTT.

The chain links TRBV6-2 or TRBV6-3 to TRBJ2-4; D is perhaps TRBD1 (6 bases). The ends were cut back, 5 bases at V and 11 bases at J, with 19 bases in the middle. CDR3 length: 14 amino acids. CDR1 and CDR2 (germline): MNHEY, SVGEGT. CDR3 region: CASSNAPGAGVQYF. The CDR3 bases are TGTGCCAGCAGTAATGCCCCAGGGGCTGGGGTTCAGTACTTC.

This clone appeared a single time. The rearrangement joins TRBV14 to TRBJ2-2; D call uncertain. CDR3 length: 15 residues. Germline V CDR1 and CDR2: SGHDN, FVKESK. Trimming cost V 1 base and J 2 bases, with 8 bases left between them. The CDR3 here is CASSQATKNTGELFF. The CDR3 region has the DNA TGTGCCAGCAGCCAAGCTACCAAAAACACCGGGGAGCTGTTTTTT. The full variable domain, in which reference TRBV14 and TRBJ2-2 provide the parts outside the CDR3, is EAGVTQFPSHSVIEKGQTVTLRCDPISGHDNLYWYRRVMGKEIKFLLHFVKESKQDESGMPNNRFLAERTGGTYSTLKVQPAELEDSGVYFCASSQATKNTGELFFGEGSRLTVL.

This clone came up a few times. The CDR3 nucleotides are TGTGCCAGCAGTTTGACAGGGGGCGGTGGAAACACCATATATTTT. Its protein is CASSLTGGGGNTIYF. This chain links TRBV6-6 with TRBJ1-3, with 10 nucleotides matching TRBD1. Trimming at V came to 4 bases and at J to 3 bases, leaving 3 bases not matched to a gene. This CDR3 has 15 amino acids. CDR1 and CDR2 (germline): MNHNY, SVGAGI (reference sequence).

The table lists this clone with a few counts. This chain connects TRBV27 to TRBJ1-4, with D possibly being TRBD1 (6 bases). Trimming took 8 bases from V and 7 from J, leaving 14 bases between them. This CDR3 comprises 13 residues. Germline loops: CDR1 MNHEY, CDR2 SMNVEV (reference sequence). The CDR3 spells CASRDKFREKLFF. The CDR3 coding sequence is TGTGCCAGCCGGGACAAATTTCGTGAAAAACTGTTTTTT.

The V and J genes are TRBV19 and TRBJ1-2, with a possible D match to TRBD1 (6 bases). Trimming shortened V by 0 bases and J by 0 bases, and 17 bases separated the two germline ends. The CDR3 contains 18 residues. Germline V gives CDR1 LNHDA, CDR2 SQIVND (reference sequence). The CDR3 sequence: CASSIDLRGRRTNYGYTF. CDR3 in DNA: TGTGCCAGTAGTATAGATCTCAGGGGACGGAGAACTAACTATGGCTACACCTTC.

This clone was counted once. This chain uses TRBV25-1 with TRBJ2-7; 7 bases are shared with TRBD1. CDR3 length: 17 amino acids. Per the germline V gene, CDR1 is MGHDK and CDR2 is SYGVNS. J gave up 3 bases and V 3 bases, and 14 bases lay outside the gene matches. CDR3 DNA sequence: TGTGCCAGCAGTGATCAGACAGGGATGAGTCGGGACTACGAGCAGTACTTC. Encoded protein: CASSDQTGMSRDYEQYF.

This clone was observed a handful of times. This chain uses TRBV7-9 with TRBJ2-6, with unresolved D. V lost 2 bases, J lost 0 bases, and 5 bases lay in between. The CDR3 runs 15 residues. Germline CDR1 and CDR2: SEHNR and FQNEAQ (reference sequence). The CDR3 DNA is TGTGCCAGCAGCTTAAGCGCCTCTGGGGCCAACGTCCTGACTTTC. Translating it yields CASSLSASGANVLTF.

The rearrangement links TRBV24-1 to TRBJ2-3, with a tentative D call TRBD2 (6 bases). Germline V gene data show CDR1 as KGHDR and CDR2 as SFDVKD. This CDR3 region has 16 residues. The ends were cut back, 6 bases at V and 2 bases at J, with 17 bases in the middle. The CDR3 region has the DNA TGTGCCACCAGTCGACGGTTTGGGGGACTCACAGATACGCAGTATTTT. Translating gives CATSRRFGGLTDTQYF.

This rearrangement joins TRBV6-5 to TRBJ2-5, with D perhaps matching TRBD1 (5 bases). The CDR3 is made up of 13 amino acids. Trimming cost V 6 bases and J 0 bases, with 8 bases left between them. Germline CDR1 reads MNHEY; CDR2 reads SVGAGI. CDR3 residues: CASRTVNQETQYF. The DNA for the CDR3 is TGTGCCAGCAGGACAGTGAACCAAGAGACCCAGTACTTC.

The CDR3: CASSLRGAEAFF. As DNA, the CDR3 is TGTGCCAGCAGCTTACGGGGGGCTGAAGCTTTCTTT. This sequence joins TRBV11-1 and TRBJ1-1; perhaps TRBD1 as D (5 bases). Germline loops: CDR1 SGHAT, CDR2 FQDESV (reference sequence). The CDR3 consists of 12 residues. Trimming took 2 bases from V and 6 from J, leaving 7 bases between them. The full variable domain, rest sourced from reference TRBV11-1 and TRBJ1-1, is EAEVAQSPRYKITEKSQAVAFWCDPISGHATLYWYRQILGQGPELLVQFQDESVVDDSQLPKDRFSAERLKGVDSTLKIQPAELGDSAMYLCASSLRGAEAFFGQGTRLTVV.

V and J are TRBV3-1 (or the pseudogene TRBV3-2) and TRBJ1-1; 7 bases are shared with TRBD1. The V gene's germline CDR1 is LGHDT and CDR2 YNNKEL (reference sequence). V trimming: 6 bases; J trimming: 0 bases; junction bases outside the gene matches: 4. This CDR3 spans 14 amino acids. The CDR3: CASSFTGVNTEAFF. CDR3 nucleotide sequence: TGTGCCAGCAGTTTCACAGGGGTGAACACTGAAGCTTTCTTT.

The CDR3 sequence: CASSLDRVEGNTIYF. The DNA of the CDR3 is TGCGCCAGCAGCTTGGACAGGGTGGAAGGAAACACCATATATTTT. V usage is TRBV5-1 and J usage is TRBJ1-3, with D possibly being TRBD1 (6 bases). Germline V gene lookup returns CDR1 SGHRS and CDR2 YFSETQ. The CDR3 is 15 residues long. Trimming shortened V by 0 bases and J by 4 bases, and 11 bases separated the two germline ends. The whole variable domain, remainder taken from reference TRBV5-1 and TRBJ1-3, is KAGVTQTPRYLIKTRGQQVTLSCSPISGHRSVSWYQQTPGQGLQFLFEYFSETQRNKGNFPGRFSGRQFSNSRSEMNVSTLELGDSALYLCASSLDRVEGNTIYFGEGSWLTVV.

V and J are TRBV24-1 and TRBJ1-1, with D perhaps matching TRBD1 (5 bases). This CDR3 is built from 17 residues. CDR1 and CDR2 (germline): KGHDR, SFDVKD. Trimming removed 5 bases at V and 3 bases at J, with 21 bases between. CDR3 residues: CATSAVGSGDGDTEAFF. In nucleotides, the CDR3 is TGTGCCACCAGTGCCGTAGGATCGGGGGATGGGGACACTGAAGCTTTCTTT.

This clone has a handful of counts. This rearrangement joins TRBV6-2 or TRBV6-3 to TRBJ2-1; a weak D match, TRBD2 (6 bases). Germline CDR1 MNHEY, CDR2 SVGEGT. The length of the CDR3 is 16 residues. Trimming left V 6 bases short and J 2 bases short, with 17 bases between. The CDR3 nucleotides read TGTGCCAGCAGCCCTAGTCCGGGAGTCCCCTACAATGAGCAGTTCTTC. It encodes CASSPSPGVPYNEQFF.

V usage is TRBV19 and J usage is TRBJ2-1, with 7 bases lining up with TRBD1. The CDR3 is 15 residues long. The V gene's germline CDR1 is LNHDA and CDR2 SQIVND (reference sequence). J lost 2 bases, V lost 6 bases, and 7 bases had no gene match. CDR3 DNA sequence: TGTGCCAGTAGCAGAACAGGGGATACCTACAATGAGCAGTTCTTC. The encoded protein is CASSRTGDTYNEQFF. Drawing the rest from reference TRBV19 and TRBJ2-1, the complete variable domain is DGGITQSPKYLFRKEGQNVTLSCEQNLNHDAMYWYRQDPGQGLRLIYYSQIVNDFQKGDIAEGYSVSREKKESFPLTVTSAQKNPTAFYLCASSRTGDTYNEQFFGPGTRLTVL.

The genes are TRBV3-1 (or the pseudogene TRBV3-2) and TRBJ2-7; 8 bases are shared with TRBD2. The CDR3 is made up of 14 amino acids. The germline V gene encodes CDR1 LGHDT and CDR2 YNNKEL (reference sequence). V dropped 1 base and J dropped 3; count of bases not matched to a gene: 2. The CDR3 region is CASSQGTSIYEQYF. The CDR3 DNA sequence: TGTGCCAGCAGCCAAGGGACTAGCATCTACGAGCAGTACTTC.

This sequence joins TRBV10-3 and TRBJ2-2, with TRBD2 matching over 14 bases. The CDR3 sequence is 15 residues long. The germline V gene has CDR1 ENHRY and CDR2 SYGVKD. Unmatched junction bases numbered 4, after V lost 6 bases and J lost 7 bases. CDR3 sequence reads: CAIRGTSGGIGELFF. CDR3 bases: TGTGCCATCAGGGGGACTAGCGGGGGAATCGGGGAGCTGTTTTTT.

The CDR3 nucleotides read TGCGCCAGCAGGGACTCCACCGGGGAGCTGTTTTTT. It specifies CASRDSTGELFF. V and J are TRBV5-1 and TRBJ2-2, with D perhaps matching TRBD2 (5 bases). Trimming removed 5 bases from V and 4 bases from J, with 6 bases in between. This CDR3 contains 12 residues. CDR1 and CDR2 from the germline V gene are SGHRS and YFSETQ.

The chain couples TRBV5-1 to TRBJ2-1; 11 nucleotides match TRBD1. Per germline, CDR1 SGHRS and CDR2 YFSETQ. This CDR3 comprises 16 residues. V dropped 4 bases and J dropped 9; count of bases not matched to a gene: 12. CDR3 protein: CASSDRTGGSSSEQFF. DNA for the CDR3: TGCGCCAGCAGCGATAGGACAGGGGGCAGTAGTAGTGAGCAGTTCTTC.